Here is one T cell receptor beta chain with its context. What it binds is unknown. This record comes from a study of T cell responses to AZD1222 COVID-19 vaccine. Study-wide results and limits: Within unmutated variant regions lay the reported targets of nearly half of spike-specific TCRs.

The CDR3 has 17 amino acids. With 0 bases clipped from V and 0 bases from J, the junction kept 5 bases outside the gene matches. The germline V gene encodes CDR1 SGDLS and CDR2 YYNGEE. Repertoires were generated with immunoSEQ multiplex PCR, while TCRdb's copy carries only in-frame clones and drops some. The data contain roughly 98,000 clones, approximately 90% of them singletons. The starting material was peripheral blood, obtained on day 0 of AZD1222 vaccination. The chain links TRBV9 to TRBJ2-3; 9 nucleotides line up with TRBD2. This receptor was taken from an adult in good health. The CDR3 sequence: CASSVGRAGGSTDTQYF. The CDR3 coding sequence is TGTGCCAGCAGCGTAGGGCGCGCGGGAGGGAGCACAGATACGCAGTATTTT.